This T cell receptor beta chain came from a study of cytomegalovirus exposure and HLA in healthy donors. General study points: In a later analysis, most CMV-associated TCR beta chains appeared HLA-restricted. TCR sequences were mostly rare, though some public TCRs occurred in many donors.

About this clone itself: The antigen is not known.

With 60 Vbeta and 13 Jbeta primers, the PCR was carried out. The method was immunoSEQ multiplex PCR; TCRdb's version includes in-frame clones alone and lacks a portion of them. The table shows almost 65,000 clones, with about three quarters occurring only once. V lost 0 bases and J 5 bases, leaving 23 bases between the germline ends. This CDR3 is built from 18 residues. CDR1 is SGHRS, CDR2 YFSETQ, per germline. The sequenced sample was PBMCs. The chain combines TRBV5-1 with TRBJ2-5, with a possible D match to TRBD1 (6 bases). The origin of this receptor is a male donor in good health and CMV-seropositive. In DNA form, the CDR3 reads TGCGCCAGCAGCTTGGGAAGTGTTGCTAGGGGGATTCGGGAGACCCAGTACTTC. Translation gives CASSLGSVARGIRETQYF.